This TCR beta chain was profiled in a study of regulatory T cells in long-lasting Graves disease. As for time point: persistent/refractory GD, antithyroid drugs over 5 years with positive TRAb. Scientists built the TCR library using RNA that was extracted from PBMCs. To make TCR beta libraries, researchers used iRepertoire HTBI primers and Arm-PCR of CDR3 regions. TCRdb re-called the multiplex PCR reads through MiXCR, storing one row per CDR3 protein. Seen here are about 460,000 distinct CDR3 sequences, about 22% observed once, and the top ten hold approximately 14%. V shed 0 bases and J shed 10 bases, with 16 bases lying between them. The CDR3 has 15 residues. CDR1 and CDR2 from the germline V gene are ENHRY and SYGVKD.

The J gene is TRBJ2-1, the V gene TRBV10-3, with D uncertain. This sample comprised peripheral blood mononuclear cells (PBMCs), obtained when the disease was refractory, from a patient treated with antithyroid drugs. This TCR derives from a female donor with Graves disease. CDR3 DNA sequence: TGTGCCATCAGTGAGTCTCTACCTTTGTACGGGGAGCAGTTCTTC. Amino acids: CAISESLPLYGEQFF.